What follows are 21 T cell receptor beta chains derived from one specimen sequenced in a study of T cells expressing NK-cell markers. TCRdb reprocessed the 5' RACE reads and reports one entry per CDR3 protein, with no DNA. This table lists some 500,000 distinct CDR3 sequences. Material for sequencing was blood T cells: a sorted CD56 or NKG2C T cell subset, CD4+ or CD8+ T cells, or bulk PBMC T cells (not recorded which). Source of these receptors: a woman in her forties or fifties in good health.

This chain uses TRBV11-2 with TRBJ2-5; checking the TCRdb D call of TRBD1 is not possible without DNA. Germline V gene lookup returns CDR1 SGHAT and CDR2 FQNNGV. CDR3 length: 15 amino acids. The CDR3 reads CASSGTGEVGETQYF.

The J gene is TRBJ2-2, the V gene TRBV7-3; TCRdb proposes TRBD2, but this gene call is untestable without DNA. From germline, CDR1 is SGHTA and CDR2 FQGTGA. The CDR3 covers 14 residues. This CDR3 reads CASSSDLATGELFF.

The V call is TRBV4-1, the J call TRBJ2-1; TCRdb selects TRBD1, and the lack of DNA leaves this call unchecked. CDR1 and CDR2 from the germline V gene are MGHRA and YSYEKL. The CDR3 is made up of 17 amino acids. The CDR3 loop is CASSQVDHRVGGNEQFF.

This chain uses TRBV3-1 with TRBJ2-1; the TRBD1 assignment by TCRdb is unverifiable without DNA. This CDR3 comprises 14 residues. Germline V gene lookup returns CDR1 LGHDT and CDR2 YNNKEL (reference sequence). The CDR3: CASSQAPGGAVQFF.

This rearrangement joins TRBV11-2 to TRBJ2-1. This CDR3 has 12 residues. Germline CDR1 and CDR2: SGHAT and FQNNGV. The CDR3 protein is CASSLESGNQFF.

The chain employs TRBV28 and TRBJ2-7; checking the TCRdb D call of TRBD2 is not possible without DNA. This CDR3 spans 16 amino acids. Germline CDR1 is MDHEN and CDR2 is SYDVKM. The CDR3 sequence: CASSPVRLADSYEQYF. The whole variable domain, remainder taken from reference TRBV28 and TRBJ2-7, is DVKVTQSSRYLVKRTGEKVFLECVQDMDHENMFWYRQDPGLGLRLIYFSYDVKMKEKGDIPEGYSVSREKKERFSLILESASTNQTSMYLCASSPVRLADSYEQYFGPGTRLTVT.

The chain employs TRBV5-1 and TRBJ2-3; the D call of TRBD2 rests on TCRdb alone, since no DNA is present to check it. From germline, CDR1 is SGHRS and CDR2 YFSETQ. The CDR3 extends over 18 amino acids. The CDR3 reads CASSGGLAGVATTDTQYF.

This chain links TRBV7-3 with TRBJ2-1; with no DNA, the TCRdb D assignment of TRBD2 cannot be verified. CDR1 and CDR2 from the germline V gene are SGHTA and FQGTGA. The CDR3 is made up of 17 amino acids. The CDR3 region is CASSSFRTSGGYNEQFF.

The genes are TRBV5-1 and TRBJ2-1; TCRdb lists TRBD2, though no DNA is available to test this call. Germline-derived CDR1 and CDR2 are SGHRS and YFSETQ. There are 19 residues in the CDR3. CDR3 amino acids: CASSLGTSGRMLVYNEQFF.

The chain combines TRBV20-1 with TRBJ1-1; TCRdb indicates TRBD1, and absent DNA this call remains unverified. The CDR3 has 12 residues. CDR1 is DFQATT, CDR2 SNEGSKA, per germline (reference sequence). The CDR3 loop reads CSAIRGATEAFF.

This chain connects TRBV7-6 to TRBJ2-5; TCRdb gives TRBD2 as the D gene, but with no DNA this cannot be confirmed. This CDR3 has 16 amino acids. The germline gives CDR1 SGHVS, CDR2 FNYEAQ. This CDR3 is CASSLRAGGLQETQYF.

This chain joins TRBV7-2 and TRBJ2-2; TCRdb reports TRBD2, a call that lacks DNA to check it against. The length of the CDR3 is 17 residues. Germline CDR1 and CDR2: SGHTA and FQGNSA. CDR3 in amino acids: CASSSLRGLADTGELFF. The variable domain in full, with the rest retrieved from reference TRBV7-2 and TRBJ2-2, is GAGVSQSPSNKVTEKGKDVELRCDPISGHTALYWYRQSLGQGLEFLIYFQGNSAPDKSGLPSDRFSAERTGGSVSTLTIQRTQQEDSAVYLCASSSLRGLADTGELFFGEGSRLTVL.

CDR3 sequence reads: CASSRDQHEQFF. This rearrangement joins TRBV5-1 to TRBJ2-1; TCRdb returns TRBD1, unconfirmable since there is no DNA. CDR3 length equals 12 residues. Germline assignment: CDR1 SGHRS and CDR2 YFSETQ.

This chain joins TRBV4-1 and TRBJ2-1; the TRBD2 assignment by TCRdb is unverifiable without DNA. Per germline, CDR1 MGHRA and CDR2 YSYEKL. The CDR3 totals 19 residues. CDR3 loop: CASSQESRLAGGGYNEQFF.

This chain links TRBV5-5 with TRBJ2-5; TCRdb lists TRBD1, though no DNA is available to test this call. The germline V gene encodes CDR1 SGHKS and CDR2 YYEKEE (reference sequence). CDR3 length: 13 amino acids. The chain's CDR3 is CASTKGGRETQYF.

The chain employs TRBV7-2 and TRBJ1-5; the TCRdb D gene call, TRBD1, has no DNA to confirm it. Germline-derived CDR1 and CDR2 are SGHTA and FQGNSA. The CDR3 contains 15 residues. The CDR3 protein is CASSLVGPGNQPQHF.

V gene TRBV11-2 combines with J gene TRBJ2-1; TCRdb reports TRBD1, a call that lacks DNA to check it against. Per the germline V gene, CDR1 is SGHAT and CDR2 is FQNNGV. This CDR3 is 18 amino acids long. The CDR3 spells CASSLVRAAIHSYNEQFF.

This chain uses TRBV7-8 with TRBJ2-3; TCRdb's D gene call, TRBD2, goes unchecked for lack of DNA. The CDR3 contains 15 residues. CDR1 SGHVS and CDR2 FQNEAQ come from the germline V gene. The CDR3 here is CASSLSRLVGGTQYF.

The V gene is TRBV20-1, the J gene TRBJ2-3; with no DNA, the TCRdb D assignment of TRBD1 cannot be verified. Germline CDR1 is DFQATT and CDR2 is SNEGSKA (reference sequence). The CDR3 consists of 13 residues. The CDR3 sequence: CSARQGLADTQYF.

This chain links TRBV18 with TRBJ2-6. The CDR3 is made up of 14 amino acids. Per the germline V gene, CDR1 is KGHSH and CDR2 is LQKENI. The CDR3 reads CASSQDSGANVLTF.

The chain uses TRBV4-1 and TRBJ1-2; TCRdb returns TRBD1, unconfirmable since there is no DNA. CDR1 and CDR2 (germline): MGHRA, YSYEKL. The CDR3 loop spans 13 amino acids. This CDR3 reads CASSAHRGGGYTF.